Listed here is a single TCR beta chain. Its cognate antigen is unknown. One end of the junction fails to match germline, which may point to a read error. The data are from a study of cytomegalovirus exposure and HLA in healthy donors. Broader study findings: Among TCR beta chains, those listed as cytomegalovirus-associated numbered around 180.

Data came from immunoSEQ multiplex PCR; TCRdb stores just in-frame clones and leaves some out. The sample has approximately 110,000 clones; roughly 94% are singletons. The sample taken for sequencing was PBMCs. The source is a woman younger than 30 in good health and CMV-seronegative.

The CDR3, as DNA: TGTGCCAGCAGTAACTCCGGGACAGGAGAGGGGTACTTC. Translated: CASSNSGTGEGYF. V and J are TRBV6-5 and TRBJ2-7, with 8 nucleotides matching TRBD1. Germline V CDR1 and CDR2: MNHEY, SVGAGI. This CDR3 region has 13 residues.